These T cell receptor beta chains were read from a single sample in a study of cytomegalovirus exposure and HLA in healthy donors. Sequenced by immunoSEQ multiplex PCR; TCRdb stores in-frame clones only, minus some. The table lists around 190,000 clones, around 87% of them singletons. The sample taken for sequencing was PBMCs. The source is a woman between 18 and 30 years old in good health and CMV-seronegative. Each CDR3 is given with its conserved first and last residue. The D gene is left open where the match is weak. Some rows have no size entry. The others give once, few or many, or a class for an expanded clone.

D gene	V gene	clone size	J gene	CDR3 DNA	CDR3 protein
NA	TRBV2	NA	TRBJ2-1	TGTGCCAGCAACCGCCGGACATTGGAGTACAATGAGCAGTTCTTC	CASNRRTLEYNEQFF
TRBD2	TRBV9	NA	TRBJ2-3	TGTGCCAGCAGCGCCGGGACTAGCGGCACAGATACGCAGTATTTT	CASSAGTSGTDTQYF
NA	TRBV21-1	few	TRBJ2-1	TGTGCCAGCAGCAAAGAGTCGACCTCACCCCGAAGCCAGCGAGGCTCCTACAATGAGCAGTTCTTC	CASSKESTSPRSQRGSYNEQFF
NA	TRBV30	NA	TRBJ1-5	TGTGCCTGGAGAGGACAGAACCCCGGCAAGCCCCAGCATTTT	CAWRGQNPGKPQHF
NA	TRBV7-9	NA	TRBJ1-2	TGTGCCAGCAGCTTAAGAGACTATGGCTACACCTTC	CASSLRDYGYTF
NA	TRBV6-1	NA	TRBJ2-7	TGTGCCAGCAGTCGTGTAGGGGGATACGAGCAGTACTTC	CASSRVGGYEQYF
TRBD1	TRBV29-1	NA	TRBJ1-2	TGCAGCGTTGCAACTAGGGGACAGGGGTCCTATGGCTACACCTTC	CSVATRGQGSYGYTF
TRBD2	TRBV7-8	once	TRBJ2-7	TGTGCCAGCAGTCCAATGAGGACTAGCGGGAGAAGGTACGAGCAGTACTTC	CASSPMRTSGRRYEQYF
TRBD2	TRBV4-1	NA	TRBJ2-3	TGCGCCAGCAGCCGCCTAGCGGGACTTTCCACAGATACGCAGTATTTT	CASSRLAGLSTDTQYF
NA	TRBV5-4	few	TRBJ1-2	TGTGCCAGCAGCTTGGCGGGGCGACGGGAGGGCTACACCTTC	CASSLAGRREGYTF
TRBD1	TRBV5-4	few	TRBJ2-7	TGTGCCAGCAGCACCCAAGCCGGGACAGGCACTCCCTACGAGCAGTACTTC	CASSTQAGTGTPYEQYF
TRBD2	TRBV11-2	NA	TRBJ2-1	TGTGCCAGCAGCCCGGGACTAGTCAATGAGCAGTTCTTC	CASSPGLVNEQFF
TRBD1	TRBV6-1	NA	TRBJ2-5	TGTGCCAGCAGTAAAGACAGGGGGCAAGAGACCCAGTACTTC	CASSKDRGQETQYF
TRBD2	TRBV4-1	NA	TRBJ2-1	TGCGCCAGCAGCCCGGCGGGAGGAGCGGGGAGAGCTAATGAGCAGTTCTTC	CASSPAGGAGRANEQFF
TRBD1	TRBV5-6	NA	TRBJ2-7	TGTGCCAGCAGCTCTGACAGGGCCTACGAGCAGTACTTC	CASSSDRAYEQYF
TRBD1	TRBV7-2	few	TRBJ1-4	TGTGCCAGCAGCAGCGGGACAGGGAATGAAAAACTGTTTTTT	CASSSGTGNEKLFF
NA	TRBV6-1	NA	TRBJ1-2	TGTGCCAGCAGGAGGGCCAACTATGGCTACACCTTC	CASRRANYGYTF
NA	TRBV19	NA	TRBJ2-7	TGTGCCAGTAGTTCCCGGGAAGGGTCCTCCTACGAGCAGTACTTC	CASSSREGSSYEQYF
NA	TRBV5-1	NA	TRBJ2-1	TGCGCCAGCAGCTTGGGAGGGACCCACGGGAGCGATGAGCAGTTCTTC	CASSLGGTHGSDEQFF
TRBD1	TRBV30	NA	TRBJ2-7	TGTGCCTGGAGTGTCGGGACAGGGACCGAGCAGTACTTC	CAWSVGTGTEQYF
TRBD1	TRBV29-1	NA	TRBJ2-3	TGCAGCGTTGGACAGGGAAGTGCGACAGATACGCAGTATTTT	CSVGQGSATDTQYF
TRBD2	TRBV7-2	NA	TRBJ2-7	TGTGCCACCGGACTAGCGGCCTTTTCTTACGAGCAGTACTTC	CATGLAAFSYEQYF
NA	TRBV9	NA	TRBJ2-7	TGTGCCAGCAGCGTAGGGCTGGGGGGGCACGACGAGCAGTACTTC	CASSVGLGGHDEQYF
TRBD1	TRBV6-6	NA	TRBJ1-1	TGTGCCAGCAGAGACAGGGGCTCCTTTGAAGCTTTCTTT	CASRDRGSFEAFF
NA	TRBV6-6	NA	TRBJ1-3	TGTGCCAGCAGTTACCCAGGGATCTCTGGAAACACCATATATTTT	CASSYPGISGNTIYF
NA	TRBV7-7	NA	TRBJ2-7	TGTGCTAGCAGCCAGACCGGGTCGTTCCACGAGCAGTACTTC	CASSQTGSFHEQYF
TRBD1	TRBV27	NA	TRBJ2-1	TGTGCCAGCAGTTCACCGGGACAGGGGGCGAGCAATGAGCAGTTCTTC	CASSSPGQGASNEQFF
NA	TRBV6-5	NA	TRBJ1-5	TGTGCCAGCAGTTTCAGCTACGGGGAGAATCAGCCCCAGCATTTT	CASSFSYGENQPQHF
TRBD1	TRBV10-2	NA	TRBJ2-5	TGCGCCAGCAGCGGGACCGGGACAGGGAGAGAGACCCAGTACTTC	CASSGTGTGRETQYF
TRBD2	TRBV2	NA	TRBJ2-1	TGTGCCAGCAGTGAAGCAACTAGCGGGAGGTACAATGAGCAGTTCTTC	CASSEATSGRYNEQFF
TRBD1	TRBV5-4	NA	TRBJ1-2	TGTGCCAGCAGCCCTCCAGGGGGCAGCTATGGCTACACCTTC	CASSPPGGSYGYTF
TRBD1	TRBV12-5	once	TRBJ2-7	TGTGCTAGTGGGAGAACAGGGGCCTCCTACGAGCAGTACTTC	CASGRTGASYEQYF
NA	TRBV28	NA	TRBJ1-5	TGTGCCAGCAGTTTAGCAGGGTCTCGCAATCAGCCCCAGCATTTT	CASSLAGSRNQPQHF
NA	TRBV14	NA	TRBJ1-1	TGTGCCAGCAGCCCCCTGGGGAGGGGTCGGACTGAAGCTTTCTTT	CASSPLGRGRTEAFF
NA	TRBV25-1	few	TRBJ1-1	TGTGCCAGCAGTGAACCGAGCGAACCTGCGTTGAGTTTCTTT	CASSEPSEPALSFF
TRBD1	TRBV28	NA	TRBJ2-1	TGTGCCAGCAGTCCCAGGGGACAGGGGCTTCACAATGGGCAGTTCTTC	CASSPRGQGLHNGQFF
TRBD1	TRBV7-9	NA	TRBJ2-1	TGTGCCAGCAGCTTACTGTTTAGGGGGCTAGTTACAGGGAATGAGCAGTTCTTC	CASSLLFRGLVTGNEQFF
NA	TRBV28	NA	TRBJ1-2	TGTGCCAGCAGTTTAAACGGTTTTGACTATGGCTACACCTTC	CASSLNGFDYGYTF
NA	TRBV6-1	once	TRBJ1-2	TGTGCCAGCAGTCCGGACAGTGCCCGGCTCTATGGCTACACCTTC	CASSPDSARLYGYTF
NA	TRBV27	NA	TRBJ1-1	TGTGCCAGCCTCCCAACAGGGATGAACACTGAAGCTTTCTTT	CASLPTGMNTEAFF
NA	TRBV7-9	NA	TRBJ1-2	TGTGCCAGCAGCCGCATCGGTGGTAACTATGGCTACACCTTC	CASSRIGGNYGYTF
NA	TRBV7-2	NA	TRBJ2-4	TGTGCCAGCAGCTTATTCGCGGGAAAAAACATTCAGTACTTC	CASSLFAGKNIQYF
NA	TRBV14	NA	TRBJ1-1	TGTGCCAGCAGCCAAGACCGGTTGTTCACTGCAGCTTTCTTT	CASSQDRLFTAAFF
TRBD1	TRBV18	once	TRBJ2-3	TGTGCCAGCTCACCACTGATTACAGGGGGCACAGATACGCAGTATTTT	CASSPLITGGTDTQYF
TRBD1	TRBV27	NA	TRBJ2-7	TGTGCCAGCAGGATAGGGACAGGGCATCCCGAGCAGTACTTC	CASRIGTGHPEQYF
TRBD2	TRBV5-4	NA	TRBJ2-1	TGTGCCAGCAGCTTGGCCAATAGCGGGGCCTACAATGAGCAGTTCTTC	CASSLANSGAYNEQFF
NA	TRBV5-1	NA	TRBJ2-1	TGCGCCAGCAGCTCGACTACCGGCTTTCTCTCCTACAATGAGCAGTTCTTC	CASSSTTGFLSYNEQFF